The following is a T cell receptor beta chain sequence with its context. Its antigen is currently unknown. This sample stems from a study of T cell repertoires in cytomegalovirus infection. Whole-study context: CMV epitopes, recently identified HLA-C-restricted and well-studied HLA-B-restricted, were used. Carrying CMV and the relevant HLA type showed in public TCR beta signatures.

CDR1 is MGHRA and CDR2 is YSYEKL in the germline V gene. The length of the CDR3 is 18 residues. V lost 4 bases to trimming and J lost 6 bases, with 26 bases between them. Findings and limits, study-wide: Using cumulative public TCR beta family frequency, the authors identified those who carried CMV together with the relevant HLA.

TCRdb reprocessed the reads via MiXCR and lists one record per CDR3 protein. The table shows hundreds of thousands of distinct CDR3 sequences, with around a third occurring only once. This TCR derives from a human donor in good health (CMV status not recorded). Some clones in this sample may be carry-over from other donors' samples. This chain uses TRBV4-1 with TRBJ2-3, with TRBD1 as a possible D gene (6 bases). The source was cultured CD8+ T cells from PBMCs, collected from culture after CMV antigen stimulation. The CDR3 nucleotides read TGCGCCAGCAGCCCAACTCCAGTCCCGGACAGCCTCCCCGATACGCAGTATTTT. It yields the protein CASSPTPVPDSLPDTQYF.